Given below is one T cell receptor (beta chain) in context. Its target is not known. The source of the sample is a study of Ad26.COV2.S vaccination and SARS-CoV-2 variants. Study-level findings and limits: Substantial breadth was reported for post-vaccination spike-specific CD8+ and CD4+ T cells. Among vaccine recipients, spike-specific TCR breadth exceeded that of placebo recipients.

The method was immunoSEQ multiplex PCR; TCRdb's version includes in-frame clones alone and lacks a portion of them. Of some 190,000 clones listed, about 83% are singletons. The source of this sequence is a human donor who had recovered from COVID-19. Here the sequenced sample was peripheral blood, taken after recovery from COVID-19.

CDR3 DNA sequence: TGTGCCAGCAGCCCGGGACAGGCGCCTGGAAGCTATGGCTACACCTTC. Amino acid sequence: CASSPGQAPGSYGYTF. The chain has TRBV7-2 and TRBJ1-2; 8 bases line up with TRBD1. Germline V CDR1 and CDR2: SGHTA, FQGNSA. The CDR3 totals 16 residues. The V gene end was trimmed by 5 bases and the J gene end by 4 bases; junction bases not matched to a gene: 12.